This is a list of T cell receptor beta chains from one sample in a study of T cell repertoires in aging, cancer and after chemotherapy. Each CDR3 protein is one row after TCRdb ran MiXCR on the multiplex PCR reads. The sample includes several hundred distinct CDR3 sequences, approximately 72% seen only once; the top ten take 25%. The sequencing input was blood. The source of these receptors is a human donor with a solid tumor. Both conserved end residues are part of each CDR3. D genes are given only for firm matches. Size is omitted from some rows. Given values are once, few, many or a class for expanded clones.

CDR3 | DNA | V | D | J | size
CAIRSDSAGNTIYF | TGTGCCATCAGATCGGACTCCGCTGGAAACACCATATATTTT | TRBV10-3 | NA | TRBJ1-3 | NA
CASSTNHGTGELFF | TGTGCCAGCAGTACGAACCATGGGACCGGGGAGCTGTTTTTT | TRBV27 | NA | TRBJ2-2 | NA
CASSKGTSGTGELFF | TGTGCCAGCAGCAAAGGGACTAGCGGCACCGGGGAGCTGTTTTTT | TRBV7-3 | TRBD2 | TRBJ2-2 | NA
CASSLRGQGVTGELFF | TGTGCCAGCAGCTTAAGAGGACAGGGTGTCACCGGGGAGCTGTTTTTT | TRBV7-2 | TRBD1 | TRBJ2-2 | NA
CASSILLGPGGYTF | TGTGCCAGTAGTATATTGCTAGGGCCAGGCGGCTACACCTTC | TRBV19 | NA | TRBJ1-2 | NA
CASTLQGFYQPQHF | TGTGCCAGCACCCTTCAGGGTTTCTATCAGCCCCAGCATTTT | TRBV6-1 | NA | TRBJ1-5 | NA
CATSDIFSTEAFF | TGTGCCACCTCGGACATTTTTAGCACTGAAGCTTTCTTT | TRBV7-9 | NA | TRBJ1-1 | NA
CASSPQRGTLETQYF | TGTGCCAGCTCCCCCCAACGGGGGACATTAGAGACCCAGTACTTC | TRBV5-4 | NA | TRBJ2-5 | NA
CSAWGQGEYEQYF | TGCAGTGCCTGGGGACAGGGGGAATACGAGCAGTACTTC | TRBV20-1 | TRBD1 | TRBJ2-7 | hyperexpanded
CASSPQDYNSPLHF | TGTGCCAGCAGCCCCCAGGACTATAATTCACCCCTCCACTTT | TRBV7-2 | NA | TRBJ1-6 | few
CASSTSPGTREPQHF | TGTGCCAGTAGTACAAGTCCCGGGACGAGGGAGCCCCAGCATTTT | TRBV19 | NA | TRBJ1-5 | NA
CATTTGSGYTF | TGTGCCACTACAACAGGGAGCGGCTACACCTTC | TRBV19 | NA | TRBJ1-2 | once
CASTTGQGITDTQYF | TGTGCCAGCACGACGGGACAGGGGATCACAGATACGCAGTATTTT | TRBV12-3/TRBV12-4 | TRBD1 | TRBJ2-3 | NA
CASSFNRGTGELFF | TGTGCCAGCAGCTTCAACAGGGGAACCGGGGAGCTGTTTTTT | TRBV7-2 | TRBD1 | TRBJ2-2 | NA
CASSGESYNEQFF | TGTGCCAGCAGCGGCGAATCCTACAATGAGCAGTTCTTC | TRBV5-5 | NA | TRBJ2-1 | NA
CASSRGNKRSDQPQHF | TGTGCCAGCTCACGGGGGAATAAACGATCCGATCAGCCCCAGCATTTT | TRBV18 | NA | TRBJ1-5 | once
CASRPRGRYEQYF | TGTGCCAGCAGACCCAGGGGGAGGTACGAGCAGTACTTC | TRBV6-5 | NA | TRBJ2-7 | NA
CATSRDSTGPMIPGNTIYF | TGTGCCACCAGCAGAGATTCGACAGGCCCTATGATTCCTGGAAACACCATATATTTT | TRBV15 | NA | TRBJ1-3 | NA
CASSYRDRTFYGYTF | TGTGCCAGCAGCTACCGGGACAGGACGTTCTATGGCTACACCTTC | TRBV5-6 | TRBD1 | TRBJ1-2 | NA
CASSLTPQGANGYTF | TGTGCCAGCAGCTTAACCCCTCAGGGGGCGAATGGCTACACCTTC | TRBV7-3 | TRBD1 | TRBJ1-2 | NA
CASSRQGRYYGYTF | TGTGCCAGCAGCAGACAGGGGAGGTACTATGGCTACACCTTC | TRBV6-5 | TRBD1 | TRBJ1-2 | few
CSARDLEDEKLFF | TGCAGTGCTAGAGATCTAGAAGATGAAAAACTGTTTTTT | TRBV20-1 | NA | TRBJ1-4 | NA
CASTGRDGYTF | TGTGCCAGCACAGGGCGGGATGGCTACACCTTC | TRBV6-2/TRBV6-3 | NA | TRBJ1-2 | NA
CASSYGQGLVEQYF | TGTGCCAGCAGTTATGGACAGGGTCTAGTCGAGCAGTACTTC | TRBV6-6 | TRBD1 | TRBJ2-7 | NA
CASRERTVAAFF | TGTGCCAGCAGGGAAAGGACTGTGGCAGCTTTCTTT | TRBV6-1 | NA | TRBJ1-1 | NA
CASSLDTEQFF | TGTGCCAGCAGCCTCGATACTGAGCAGTTCTTC | TRBV7-2 | NA | TRBJ2-1 | NA
CASSPPSGDTQYF | TGTGCCAGCAGCCCCCCCTCGGGAGATACGCAGTATTTT | TRBV7-2 | NA | TRBJ2-3 | few
CASSPHGSYNSPLHF | TGTGCCAGCAGCCCTCACGGCTCCTATAATTCACCCCTCCACTTT | TRBV7-2 | NA | TRBJ1-6 | NA
CASRPTGGDGYTF | TGTGCCAGCAGGCCGACAGGGGGCGATGGCTACACCTTC | TRBV6-5 | TRBD1 | TRBJ1-2 | NA
CASSMGTGLVNTEAFF | TGTGCCAGTAGTATGGGGACAGGACTGGTGAATACTGAAGCTTTCTTT | TRBV19 | TRBD1 | TRBJ1-1 | few
CASSEGPNYEQYF | TGTGCCAGCAGCGAAGGACCGAACTACGAGCAGTACTTC | TRBV7-9 | NA | TRBJ2-7 | NA
CASSSFSGPNNEQFF | TGTGCCAGCAGCTCCTTTTCGGGGCCCAACAATGAGCAGTTCTTC | TRBV7-9 | NA | TRBJ2-1 | NA
CASSLAHRGYTF | TGTGCCAGCAGCTTAGCTCACAGAGGCTACACCTTC | TRBV7-2 | NA | TRBJ1-2 | NA
CASSYNRAYEQYF | TGTGCCAGCAGTTACAACAGGGCCTACGAGCAGTACTTC | TRBV6-1 | NA | TRBJ2-7 | NA
CASSPRGQVETQYF | TGTGCCAGCAGCCCCCGTGGACAGGTGGAGACCCAGTACTTC | TRBV7-9 | TRBD1 | TRBJ2-5 | NA